The rows below give T cell receptor beta chains drawn from one sample of a study of T cells in localized non-small cell lung cancer. Produced via immunoSEQ multiplex PCR; TCRdb's table is partial and in-frame only. Seen here are about 33,000 clones, about 92% observed once, and the top ten hold approximately 6.5%. Material: peripheral blood, obtained before any cancer treatment. The receptors were gathered from an older female donor with stage I lung adenocarcinoma. Both conserved end residues are part of each CDR3. Fields, in order: D gene, clone size, J gene, CDR3 length, V gene, CDR3 DNA, CDR3 protein. The D gene is left open where the match is weak. Not every row has a clone size; where given, it reads once, few, many or a size class.

.	.	TRBJ1-1	14	TRBV5-1	TGCGCCAGCAGCGTAGACGGGATTAACACTGAAGCTTTCTTT	CASSVDGINTEAFF
.	.	TRBJ1-1	12	TRBV5-1	TGCGCCAGCAGCCATGCGAACACTGAAGCTTTCTTT	CASSHANTEAFF
.	.	TRBJ1-6	15	TRBV9	TGTGCCAGCAGCGTAAAGGCAGGGGATGGTACACCCCTCCACTTT	CASSVKAGDGTPLHF
.	.	TRBJ1-3	13	TRBV2	TGTGCCAGCAGTGGGGGGCTTGGAAACACCATATATTTT	CASSGGLGNTIYF
.	.	TRBJ2-3	13	TRBV7-9	TGTGCCAGCAGCCCACCTTCTTCGGATACGCAGTATTTT	CASSPPSSDTQYF
TRBD1	.	TRBJ1-2	14	TRBV6-4	TGTGCCAGCAGCTTATACAGGGGTAACTATGGCTACACCTTC	CASSLYRGNYGYTF
.	.	TRBJ1-5	14	TRBV19	TGTGCCAGTAGTATACCGGCTAGCAATCAGCCCCAGCATTTT	CASSIPASNQPQHF
TRBD1	once	TRBJ1-2	15	TRBV5-8	TGTGCCAGCAGCCCGGGACAGGGCGGGCCATATGGCTACACCTTC	CASSPGQGGPYGYTF
TRBD2	.	TRBJ2-1	15	TRBV19	TGTGCCAGTAGCCTAGGGACTAGCAAGTACAATGAGCAGTTCTTC	CASSLGTSKYNEQFF
TRBD1	.	TRBJ1-6	14	TRBV6-1	TGTGCCAGCAGCATTGACAGGGGAGGTTCACCCCTCCACTTT	CASSIDRGGSPLHF
TRBD2	once	TRBJ2-7	14	TRBV7-2	TGTGCCAGCAGCTACCTGACTAGCGGCCAAGAGCAGTACTTC	CASSYLTSGQEQYF
TRBD2	.	TRBJ2-1	15	TRBV9	TGTGCCAGCAGCGTAGAATCTAGCGGGGCCCGAGAGCAGTTCTTC	CASSVESSGAREQFF